This entry lists 18 T cell receptor beta chains sequenced from one sample in a study of blood T cell repertoires in COVID-19. This table comes from immunoSEQ multiplex PCR, and its TCRdb copy is limited to in-frame clones, with some not included. The data hold about 66,000 clones, with around 82% observed a single time. The specimen was peripheral blood. The source is a man aged 60 to 69 with acute or convalescent COVID-19.

V is TRBV21-1 and J is TRBJ2-3; the listed D gene, TRBD2, was not tested against the DNA. TRBV21-1 has pseudogene status. This CDR3 is built from 19 residues. The CDR3 DNA sequence: TGTGCCAGCAGCAAAGCCGTCCTCCTGCGGGTGGCTGAGACAGATACGCAGTATTTT. Amino acid sequence: CASSKAVLLRVAETDTQYF.

The genes are TRBV3-1 (or the pseudogene TRBV3-2) and TRBJ2-7; D gene ambiguous. The CDR3 has 17 residues. V lost 0 bases and J 5 bases, leaving 20 bases between the germline ends. Germline CDR1 and CDR2: LGHDT and YNNKEL (reference sequence). The CDR3 sequence is CASSQDALPLVRNEQYV. CDR3 DNA sequence: TGTGCCAGCAGCCAAGATGCCCTCCCCCTAGTCCGAAACGAGCAGTACGTC.

J is TRBJ2-7 and V is TRBV3-1 (or the pseudogene TRBV3-2); TRBD1 agrees at 8 bases. V lost 3 bases to trimming and J lost 2 bases; unmatched junction nucleotides: 3. Germline V gene sequence: CDR1 LGHDT, CDR2 YNNKEL (reference sequence). The length of the CDR3 is 14 residues. The CDR3 nucleotides read TGTGCCAGCAGCCACAACAGGGGGGCCTACGAGCAGTACTTC. It codes for CASSHNRGAYEQYF.

V usage is TRBV5-6 and J usage is TRBJ1-2, with 8 positions matching TRBD1. Trimming cost V 3 bases and J 5 bases; bases outside gene matches: 6. Per germline, CDR1 SGHDT and CDR2 YYEEEE. CDR3 length: 14 amino acids. The CDR3, as DNA: TGTGCCAGCAGCTCGGGACAGGTGAAATATGGCTACACCTTC. This codes for CASSSGQVKYGYTF.

The rearrangement joins TRBV6-5 to TRBJ1-6, with TRBD1 identical over 7 bases. J gave up 4 bases and V 11 bases, and 8 bases lay outside the gene matches. Germline V gene sequence: CDR1 MNHEY, CDR2 SVGAGI. The length of the CDR3 is 14 residues. CDR3 DNA: TGTGCCGCTCGACAGGGCTCATATAATTCACCCCTCCACTTT. Encoded protein: CAARQGSYNSPLHF.

CDR3 sequence: CASSEGVDTQYF. The CDR3 DNA is TGTGCCAGCAGCGAGGGTGTGGATACGCAGTATTTT. The chain is built from TRBV5-8 and TRBJ2-3; D may be TRBD2 (5 bases). With 4 bases removed from V and 6 bases from J, the gap between germline ends came to 9 bases. This CDR3 has 12 residues. Germline-derived CDR1 and CDR2 are SGHTS and YDEGEE.

The CDR3 here is CASTVTSGGAETQYF. The CDR3 DNA follows: TGTGCCAGCACTGTGACTAGCGGGGGGGCAGAGACCCAGTACTTC. The V call is TRBV2, the J call TRBJ2-5, with 14 bases that match TRBD2. The V and J ends lost 7 bases and 4 bases, in that order; junction bases with no gene match: 5. CDR1 is SNHLY and CDR2 is FYNNEI in the germline V gene. This CDR3 comprises 15 residues.

The rearrangement joins TRBV6-5 to TRBJ2-4, with D maybe TRBD1 (5 bases). V was pared by 6 bases and J by 2 bases, with 8 bases between. The CDR3 has 13 residues. The germline V gene has CDR1 MNHEY and CDR2 SVGAGI. The CDR3 spells CASRDNTKNIQYF. As DNA, the CDR3 is TGTGCCAGCAGGGACAACACCAAAAACATTCAGTACTTC.

This clone has only a few counts. In DNA, the CDR3 is TGCAGCGCCACCTTTTCCAGGGGACATTATGGCTACACCTTC. Encoded protein: CSATFSRGHYGYTF. The V call is TRBV29-1, the J call TRBJ1-2; D might be TRBD1 (6 bases). The ends were cut back, 7 bases at V and 5 bases at J, with 20 bases in the middle. CDR3 length: 14 amino acids. Germline CDR1 and CDR2: SQVTM and ANQGSEA.

This clone was picked up a small number of times. The chain has TRBV19 and TRBJ1-5; D might be TRBD1 (5 bases). Germline CDR1 is LNHDA and CDR2 is SQIVND (reference sequence). The CDR3 has 16 amino acids. Trimming took off 6 bases at V and 4 bases at J, with 19 bases between the two ends. CDR3 in DNA: TGTGCCAGTAGCTGGAGTGGGGGGACCGCGAATCAGCCCCAGCATTTT. It yields the protein CASSWSGGTANQPQHF.

The CDR3 region has the DNA TGCGCCAGCAGCTTGGGAGGGACAGGGGACTACGAGCAGTACGTC. Translating gives CASSLGGTGDYEQYV. The chain has TRBV5-1 and TRBJ2-7; TRBD1 matches 10 bases. Germline assignment: CDR1 SGHRS and CDR2 YFSETQ. The V segment lost 0 bases and the J segment 3 bases; nucleotides outside the gene matches: 3. This CDR3 contains 15 residues.

The DNA of the CDR3 is TGTGCCATCAGTGATGCTAGCGGGGGGAGAGATACGCAGTATTTT. Protein: CAISDASGGRDTQYF. The V and J genes are TRBV10-3 and TRBJ2-3; 11 bases fit TRBD2. From germline, CDR1 is ENHRY and CDR2 SYGVKD. The CDR3 is 15 residues long. The junction had 4 bases not matched to a gene; V was cut back by 3 bases and J by 5 bases.

V and J are TRBV6-4 and TRBJ1-1; TRBD1 matches 10 bases. The V segment lost 6 bases and the J segment 3 bases; nucleotides outside the gene matches: 1. The germline gives CDR1 MRHNA, CDR2 SNTAGT. The CDR3 totals 13 residues. The CDR3 DNA follows: TGTGCCAGCAGAGGACAGGGGGACACTGAAGCTTTCTTT. Protein product: CASRGQGDTEAFF.

V and J are TRBV27 and TRBJ2-2; 15 bases fit TRBD2. CDR3 size: 17 residues. Germline CDR1 and CDR2: MNHEY and SMNVEV (reference sequence). V lost 5 bases to trimming and J lost 6 bases; unmatched junction nucleotides: 7. DNA for the CDR3: TGTGCCAGCAGTGGACTAGCGGGGGGGCGGGGCGCCGGGGAGCTGTTTTTT. This codes for CASSGLAGGRGAGELFF.

The chain combines TRBV11-3 with TRBJ1-1, with D unclear. CDR1 is SGHNT, CDR2 YENEEA, per germline. The CDR3 has 14 residues. V was shortened by 3 bases and J by 1 base, with 9 bases between the two germline ends. This CDR3 is CASSLRATNTEAFF. The CDR3 DNA reads TGTGCCAGCAGCTTGAGGGCAACGAACACTGAAGCTTTCTTT.

This clone was observed a handful of times. The V and J genes are TRBV7-9 and TRBJ1-3; 10 bases agree with TRBD1. Germline values: CDR1 SEHNR, CDR2 FQNEAQ (reference sequence). The trim removed 10 bases at V and 8 bases at J, leaving 8 bases unmatched. The CDR3 totals 13 residues. CDR3 bases: TGTGCCACTCCGACAGGGGGCGAATACACCATATATTTT. The encoded protein is CATPTGGEYTIYF.

There are a few counts of this clone. The chain carries TRBV7-6 and TRBJ2-1; 7 bases map to TRBD2. CDR3 size: 14 residues. CDR1 and CDR2 (germline): SGHVS, FNYEAQ. J lost 9 bases, V lost 3 bases, and 8 bases had no gene match. The DNA of the CDR3 is TGTGCCAGCAGCTTGAGACTAGCTTACGGTGAGCAGTTCTTC. Translation gives CASSLRLAYGEQFF.

The chain uses TRBV4-1 and TRBJ2-5; 7 positions match TRBD1. The CDR3 loop spans 16 amino acids. Germline CDR1 and CDR2: MGHRA and YSYEKL. The V and J ends lost 4 bases and 2 bases, in that order; junction bases with no gene match: 10. As DNA, the CDR3 is TGCGCCAGCAGCCGAGGGACAGCCAACGGACAAGAGACCCAGTACTTC. Translating gives CASSRGTANGQETQYF.